Following are 10 T cell receptor beta chains from one sample sequenced in a study of control samples from healthy donors and cancer patients. TCRdb's copy holds only in-frame clones and misses some; the assay was immunoSEQ multiplex PCR. This sample has some 110,000 clones, with around four fifths found just once. Sequencing was done on a sample of blood. The receptors originated from a woman in her 50s in good health.

This clone was seen a few times. The chain combines TRBV27 with TRBJ2-3, with D possibly being TRBD1 (5 bases). V lost 0 bases to trimming and J lost 0 bases, with 13 bases between them. Germline loops: CDR1 MNHEY, CDR2 SMNVEV (reference sequence). The CDR3 sequence is 17 residues long. CDR3 sequence (DNA): TGTGCCAGCAGTTTATCGATCGCAGGGTCTAGCACAGATACGCAGTATTTT. This translates into CASSLSIAGSSTDTQYF.

The chain joins TRBV30 to TRBJ2-1; 7 positions match TRBD2. The CDR3 runs to 15 residues. With V trimmed by 7 bases and J by 7 bases, 16 bases remained unmatched. CDR1 and CDR2 (germline): GTSNPN, SVGIG (reference sequence). DNA for the CDR3: TGTGCCTTTAAGTCGGGGAGGGCCAATTGGAATGAGCAGTTCTTC. As protein: CAFKSGRANWNEQFF.

This rearrangement joins TRBV30 to TRBJ2-3; TRBD2 aligns across 8 bases. Germline CDR1 and CDR2: GTSNPN and SVGIG (reference sequence). The CDR3 contains 14 residues. The junction had 7 bases not matched to a gene; V was cut back by 5 bases and J by 3 bases. The CDR3 spells CAWATSDGTDTQYF. Written as DNA, the CDR3 is TGTGCCTGGGCGACTAGCGATGGTACAGATACGCAGTATTTT.

The CDR3 DNA reads as TGTGCCAGTAGTATAGATGGGACTAGCGGGGTGAGCTCCTACAATGAGCAGTTCTTC. It yields the protein CASSIDGTSGVSSYNEQFF. The chain has TRBV19 and TRBJ2-1; 13 bases are a match to TRBD2. Germline-derived CDR1 and CDR2 are LNHDA and SQIVND (reference sequence). This CDR3 is 19 amino acids long. The ends lost 0 bases at V and 0 bases at J; junction bases unmatched: 5.

The chain carries TRBV7-8 and TRBJ2-5; D gene unclear. V was cut by 2 bases and J by 2 bases, with 6 bases left in between. CDR1 is SGHVS and CDR2 is FQNEAQ in the germline V gene. CDR3 size: 13 residues. CDR3: CASSLLLQETQYF. The CDR3 coding sequence is TGTGCCAGCAGCTTATTATTACAAGAGACCCAGTACTTC.

V usage is TRBV2 and J usage is TRBJ1-5; 7 bases map to TRBD1. Trimming cost V 8 bases and J 1 base; bases outside gene matches: 8. CDR3 length equals 15 residues. Germline CDR1 reads SNHLY; CDR2 reads FYNNEI. CDR3 in amino acids: CASGRGTASNQPQHF. DNA of the CDR3: TGTGCCAGCGGCAGGGGGACTGCAAGCAATCAGCCCCAGCATTTT.

The V call is TRBV6-2 or TRBV6-3, the J call TRBJ1-1, with D uncertain. The CDR3 totals 15 residues. Trimming removed 0 bases from V and 1 base from J, with 9 bases in between. Germline loops: CDR1 MNHEY, CDR2 SVGEGT. The CDR3 DNA reads TGTGCCAGCAGTTACTCGGAGACGGGGAACACTGAAGCTTTCTTT. Residues: CASSYSETGNTEAFF.

The chain has TRBV5-1 and TRBJ1-1; weak D call: TRBD1 (5 bases). The CDR3 consists of 15 residues. CDR1 and CDR2 (germline): SGHRS, YFSETQ. The V gene lost 1 base and the J gene lost 3 bases, with 13 bases spanning the gap. The CDR3 bases are TGCGCCAGCAGCTTGTCTAGTCGGGGGGACACTGAAGCTTTCTTT. Translated, it gives CASSLSSRGDTEAFF.

The rearrangement joins TRBV19 to TRBJ1-3, with D unclear. Germline CDR1 LNHDA, CDR2 SQIVND (reference sequence). Trimming pared 2 bases from V and 1 base from J, leaving 9 bases between. The CDR3 is 15 residues long. Here the CDR3 DNA reads TGTGCCAGTAGTATATTTGTGGGATCTGGAAACACCATATATTTT. Translating gives CASSIFVGSGNTIYF.

The V and J genes are TRBV4-1 and TRBJ2-7; 11 bases map to TRBD2. The V segment lost 4 bases and the J segment 5 bases; nucleotides outside the gene matches: 4. The CDR3 sequence is 14 residues long. Germline-derived CDR1 and CDR2 are MGHRA and YSYEKL. CDR3 sequence reads: CASSPYSGGDEQYF. The CDR3 nucleotides are TGCGCCAGCAGCCCCTATAGCGGGGGGGACGAGCAGTACTTC.